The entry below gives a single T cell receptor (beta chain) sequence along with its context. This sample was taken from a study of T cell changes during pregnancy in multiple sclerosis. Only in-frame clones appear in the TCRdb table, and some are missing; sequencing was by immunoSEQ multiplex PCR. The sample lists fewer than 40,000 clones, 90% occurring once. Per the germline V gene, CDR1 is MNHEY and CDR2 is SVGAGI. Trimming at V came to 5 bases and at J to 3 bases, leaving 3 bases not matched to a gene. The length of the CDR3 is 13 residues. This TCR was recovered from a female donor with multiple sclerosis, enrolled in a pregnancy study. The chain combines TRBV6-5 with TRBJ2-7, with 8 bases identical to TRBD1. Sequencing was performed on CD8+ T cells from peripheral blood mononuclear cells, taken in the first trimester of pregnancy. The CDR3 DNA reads TGTGCCAGCAGTCTTGGACAGGGCTACGAGCAGTACTTC. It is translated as CASSLGQGYEQYF.